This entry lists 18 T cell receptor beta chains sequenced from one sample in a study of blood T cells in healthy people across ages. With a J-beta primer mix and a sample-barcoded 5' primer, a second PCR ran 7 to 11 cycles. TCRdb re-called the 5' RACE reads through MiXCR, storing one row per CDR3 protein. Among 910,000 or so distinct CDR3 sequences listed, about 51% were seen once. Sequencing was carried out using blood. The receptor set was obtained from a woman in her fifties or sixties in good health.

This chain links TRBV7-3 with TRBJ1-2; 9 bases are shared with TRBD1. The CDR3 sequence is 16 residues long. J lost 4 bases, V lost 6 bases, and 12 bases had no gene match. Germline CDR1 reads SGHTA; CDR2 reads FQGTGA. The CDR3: CASRHSGQGNLYGYTF. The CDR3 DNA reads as TGTGCCAGCAGGCATTCGGGACAGGGTAATCTCTATGGCTACACCTTC.

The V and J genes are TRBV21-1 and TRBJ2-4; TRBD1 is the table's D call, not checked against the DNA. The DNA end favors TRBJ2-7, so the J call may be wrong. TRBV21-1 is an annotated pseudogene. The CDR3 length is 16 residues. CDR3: CASSSHKTGGGYEQYF. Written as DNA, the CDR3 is TGTGCCAGCAGCTCGCACAAGACAGGGGGCGGTTACGAGCAGTACTTC.

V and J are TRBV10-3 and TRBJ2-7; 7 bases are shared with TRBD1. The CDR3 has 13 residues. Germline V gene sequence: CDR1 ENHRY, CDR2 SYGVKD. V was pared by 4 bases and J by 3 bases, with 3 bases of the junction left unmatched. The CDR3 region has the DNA TGTGCCATCAGTGGAGGACAGGACTACGAGCAGTACTTC. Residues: CAISGGQDYEQYF.

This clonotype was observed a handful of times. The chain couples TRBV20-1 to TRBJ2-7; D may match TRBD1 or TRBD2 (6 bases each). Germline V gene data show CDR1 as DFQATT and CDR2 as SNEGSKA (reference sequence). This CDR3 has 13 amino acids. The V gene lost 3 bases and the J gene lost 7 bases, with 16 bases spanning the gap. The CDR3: CSASPGADKEQYF. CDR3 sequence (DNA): TGCAGTGCTAGTCCGGGGGCAGATAAGGAGCAGTACTTC.

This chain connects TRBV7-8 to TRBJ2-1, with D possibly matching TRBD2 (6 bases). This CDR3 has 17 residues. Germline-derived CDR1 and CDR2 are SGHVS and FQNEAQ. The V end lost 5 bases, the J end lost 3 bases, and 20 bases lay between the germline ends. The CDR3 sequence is CASSPRGWGKIYNEQFF. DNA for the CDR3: TGTGCCAGCAGCCCACGGGGGTGGGGGAAGATCTACAATGAGCAGTTCTTC.

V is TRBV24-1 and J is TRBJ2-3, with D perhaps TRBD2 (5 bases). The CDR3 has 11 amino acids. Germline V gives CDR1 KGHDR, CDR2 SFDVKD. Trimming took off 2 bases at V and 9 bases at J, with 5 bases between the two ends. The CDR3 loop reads CATSDSGTQYF. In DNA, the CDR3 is TGTGCCACCAGTGATTCGGGGACGCAGTATTTT.

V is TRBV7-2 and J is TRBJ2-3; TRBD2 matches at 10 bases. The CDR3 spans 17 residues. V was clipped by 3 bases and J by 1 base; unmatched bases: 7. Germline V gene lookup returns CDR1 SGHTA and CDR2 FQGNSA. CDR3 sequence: CASSFGGLAGGTDTQYF. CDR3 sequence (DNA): TGTGCCAGCAGCTTCGGTGGGCTAGCGGGAGGCACAGATACGCAGTATTTT. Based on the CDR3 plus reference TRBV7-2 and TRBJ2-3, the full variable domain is GAGVSQSPSNKVTEKGKDVELRCDPISGHTALYWYRQSLGQGLEFLIYFQGNSAPDKSGLPSDRFSAERTGGSVSTLTIQRTQQEDSAVYLCASSFGGLAGGTDTQYFGPGTRLTVL.

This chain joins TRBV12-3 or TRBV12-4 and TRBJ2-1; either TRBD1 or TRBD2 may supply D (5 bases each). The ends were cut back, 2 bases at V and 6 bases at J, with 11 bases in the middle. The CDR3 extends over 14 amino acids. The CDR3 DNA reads TGTGCCAGCAGTTTAAGTGGGACGCCCAATGAGCAGTTCTTC. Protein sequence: CASSLSGTPNEQFF.

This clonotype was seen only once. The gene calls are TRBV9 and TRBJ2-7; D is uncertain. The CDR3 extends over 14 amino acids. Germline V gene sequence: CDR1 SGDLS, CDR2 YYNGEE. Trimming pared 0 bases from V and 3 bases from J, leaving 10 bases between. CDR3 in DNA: TGTGCCAGCAGCGTAGCGGCAGAGTACTACGAGCAGTACTTC. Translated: CASSVAAEYYEQYF.

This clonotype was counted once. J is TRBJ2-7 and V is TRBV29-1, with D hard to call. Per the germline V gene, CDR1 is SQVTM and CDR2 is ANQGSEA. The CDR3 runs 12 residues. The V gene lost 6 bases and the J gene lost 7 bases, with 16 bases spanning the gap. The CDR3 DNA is TGCAGCGTCGCCTTCGGGCGCAATGAGCAGTACTTC. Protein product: CSVAFGRNEQYF.

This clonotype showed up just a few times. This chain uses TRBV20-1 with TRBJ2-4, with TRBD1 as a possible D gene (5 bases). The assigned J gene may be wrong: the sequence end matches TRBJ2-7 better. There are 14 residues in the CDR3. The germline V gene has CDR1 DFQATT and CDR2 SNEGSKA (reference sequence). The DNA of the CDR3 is TGCAGTGCTAGATGGCAGGGTGAGACCTACGAGCAGTACTTC. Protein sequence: CSARWQGETYEQYF.

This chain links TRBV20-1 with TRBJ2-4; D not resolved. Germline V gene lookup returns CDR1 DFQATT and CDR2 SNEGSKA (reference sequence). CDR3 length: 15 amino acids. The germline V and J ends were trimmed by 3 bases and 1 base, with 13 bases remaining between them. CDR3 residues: CSARRHQAAKNIQYF. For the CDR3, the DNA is TGCAGTGCTAGGCGACACCAGGCGGCCAAAAACATTCAGTACTTC.

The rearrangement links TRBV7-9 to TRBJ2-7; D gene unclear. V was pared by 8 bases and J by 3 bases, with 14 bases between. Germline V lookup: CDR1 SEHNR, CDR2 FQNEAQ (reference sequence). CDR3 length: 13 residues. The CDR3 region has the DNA TGTGCCAGCTCAAACGAGGCGCTCTACGAGCAGTACTTC. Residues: CASSNEALYEQYF.

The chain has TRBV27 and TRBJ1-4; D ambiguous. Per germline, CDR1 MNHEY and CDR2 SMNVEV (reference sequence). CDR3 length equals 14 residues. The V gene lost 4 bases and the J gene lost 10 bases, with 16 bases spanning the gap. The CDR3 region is CASSSGVGSLKLFF. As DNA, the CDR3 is TGTGCCAGCAGTTCCGGGGTCGGGTCCTTAAAACTGTTTTTT.

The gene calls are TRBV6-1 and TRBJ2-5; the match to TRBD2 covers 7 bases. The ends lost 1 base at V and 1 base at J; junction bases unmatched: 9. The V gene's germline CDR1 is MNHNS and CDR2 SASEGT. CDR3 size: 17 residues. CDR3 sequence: CASSEVSGGFPQETQYF. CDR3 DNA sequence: TGTGCCAGCAGTGAAGTCTCGGGAGGTTTTCCCCAAGAGACCCAGTACTTC.

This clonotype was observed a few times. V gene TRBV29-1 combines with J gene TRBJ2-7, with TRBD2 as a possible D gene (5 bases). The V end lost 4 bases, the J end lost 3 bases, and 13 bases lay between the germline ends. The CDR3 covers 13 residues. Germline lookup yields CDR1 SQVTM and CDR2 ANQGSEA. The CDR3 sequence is CSVAREVGYEQYF. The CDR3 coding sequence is TGCAGCGTTGCGAGGGAAGTAGGCTACGAGCAGTACTTC.

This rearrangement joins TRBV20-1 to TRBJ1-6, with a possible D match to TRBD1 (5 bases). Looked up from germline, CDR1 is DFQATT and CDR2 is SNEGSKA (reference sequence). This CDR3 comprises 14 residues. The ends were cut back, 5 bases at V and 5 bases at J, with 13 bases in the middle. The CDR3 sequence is CSAYTGSHNSPLHF. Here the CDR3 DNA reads TGCAGTGCTTATACAGGTTCCCATAATTCACCCCTCCACTTT.

The DNA of the CDR3 is TGCAGTGCTGAACTAGCGAGAACCTACAATGAGCAGTACTTC. Encoded protein: CSAELARTYNEQYF. The chain joins TRBV20-1 to TRBJ2-4; 7 nucleotides agree with TRBD2. Trimming took 5 bases from V and 13 from J; bases not matched to a gene: 17. CDR1 is DFQATT, CDR2 SNEGSKA, per germline (reference sequence). The CDR3 covers 14 residues.